One and the same sample provided the 29 T cell receptor beta chains below, sequenced in a study of T cell repertoires in aging, cancer and after chemotherapy. Amplification of TCR beta used genomic DNA extracted from peripheral blood. Multiplex touch-down PCR with TRB-A/B primers amplified rearranged V-D-J TRB sequences. TCRdb ran MiXCR on the multiplex PCR reads and lists one entry per CDR3 protein. The repertoire includes some 390 distinct CDR3 sequences, around a sixth of them detected once, and approximately 50% sits in the top ten. The sequenced material came from blood. The source of these receptors is a human donor with a solid tumor.

The chain is built from TRBV5-4 and TRBJ2-1; D possibly corresponds to TRBD2 (7 bases). CDR3 length: 16 residues. Germline V lookup: CDR1 SGHNT, CDR2 YYREEE (reference sequence). Trimming cost V 1 base and J 8 bases, with 19 bases left between them. The CDR3: CASSLSGGGRRDEQFF. CDR3 DNA sequence: TGTGCCAGCAGCTTGAGTGGGGGGGGCCGAAGAGATGAGCAGTTCTTC. Drawing the rest from reference TRBV5-4 and TRBJ2-1, the complete variable domain is ETGVTQSPTHLIKTRGQQVTLRCSSQSGHNTVSWYQQALGQGPQFIFQYYREEENGRGNFPPRFSGLQFPNYSSELNVNALELDDSALYLCASSLSGGGRRDEQFFGPGTRLTVL.

By share of the sample, this clonotype is medium-sized (0.01 to 0.1%). Here the CDR3 DNA reads TGTGCCAGCAGTTTAGCACAGGGGAGGACTGAAGCTTTCTTT. It encodes CASSLAQGRTEAFF. The rearrangement joins TRBV27 to TRBJ1-1; 7 nucleotides align to TRBD1. The junction had 5 bases not matched to a gene; V was cut back by 2 bases and J by 5 bases. CDR3 length equals 14 residues. CDR1 is MNHEY, CDR2 SMNVEV, per germline (reference sequence).

By share, this clonotype counts as medium-sized. The rearrangement uses TRBV5-1 and TRBJ1-2; tentatively, D is TRBD1 (6 bases). CDR3 size: 16 residues. Germline CDR1 reads SGHRS; CDR2 reads YFSETQ. The germline V and J ends were trimmed by 1 base and 2 bases, with 15 bases remaining between them. This CDR3 reads CASSLSSPGHNYGYTF. CDR3 coding DNA: TGCGCCAGCAGCTTGTCGTCCCCGGGACACAACTATGGCTACACCTTC.

This clonotype is medium-sized in the sample. This chain links TRBV7-9 with TRBJ1-2, with TRBD1 matching 7 bases. Trimming at V came to 5 bases and at J to 7 bases, leaving 19 bases not matched to a gene. There are 17 residues in the CDR3. The germline V gene encodes CDR1 SEHNR and CDR2 FQNEAQ (reference sequence). Written as DNA, the CDR3 is TGTGCCAGCAGCGGCCCCCTGATTAGAGGGGGCAGGATTGGCTACACCTTC. Translated: CASSGPLIRGGRIGYTF.

This clonotype counts as medium-sized (0.01 to 0.1%). The chain joins TRBV7-2 to TRBJ2-7, with 7 bases fitting TRBD2. The germline V gene encodes CDR1 SGHTA and CDR2 FQGNSA. Germline trimming cut 2 bases from V and 2 bases from J; bases unmatched to any gene: 9. The CDR3 is 16 amino acids. The CDR3 region is CASSLQAAGAPYEQYF. CDR3 in DNA: TGTGCCAGCAGCTTACAGGCCGCGGGAGCCCCCTACGAGCAGTACTTC.

This clonotype is termed medium-sized. The chain couples TRBV20-1 to TRBJ2-2; a possible D gene is TRBD2 (5 bases). Germline V gene data show CDR1 as DFQATT and CDR2 as SNEGSKA (reference sequence). The CDR3 spans 14 residues. V was trimmed by 3 bases and J by 8 bases, leaving 16 bases between them. CDR3 protein: CSARFGSEPGELFF. The DNA for the CDR3 is TGCAGTGCTAGGTTTGGGAGTGAACCGGGGGAGCTGTTTTTT.

Of note for this clonotype: This may come from a read error, since a much larger clone is one base off. The rearrangement joins TRBV20-1 to TRBJ2-5; D unclear. The CDR3 loop spans 15 amino acids. Germline CDR1 is DFQATT and CDR2 is SNEGSKA (reference sequence). Trimming took off 2 bases at V and 4 bases at J, with 17 bases between the two ends. CDR3 sequence (DNA): TGCAGTGCTAGAACGACCTCTGACCCCCGAGAGACCCAGTACTTC. It is translated as CSARTTSDPRETQYF.

This clonotype is labeled large. The rearrangement links TRBV5-6 to TRBJ1-4, with D maybe TRBD1 (5 bases). CDR3 length equals 16 residues. Germline loops: CDR1 SGHDT, CDR2 YYEEEE. V was cut by 2 bases and J by 2 bases, with 13 bases left in between. CDR3 residues: CASSLGWGSTNEKLFF. The CDR3 DNA reads TGTGCCAGCAGCTTAGGGTGGGGGTCGACTAATGAAAAACTGTTTTTT.

J is TRBJ2-7 and V is TRBV27; D perhaps matches TRBD2 (7 bases). The CDR3 loop spans 15 amino acids. Germline assignment: CDR1 MNHEY and CDR2 SMNVEV (reference sequence). Trimming removed 8 bases from V and 4 bases from J, with 21 bases in between. The CDR3 loop reads CASRLGGGFTYEQYF. The CDR3 nucleotides read TGTGCCAGCCGACTAGGGGGGGGATTTACGTACGAGCAGTACTTC.

By share, this clonotype counts as hyperexpanded. The chain combines TRBV30 with TRBJ1-5; 10 positions match TRBD1. CDR1 and CDR2 from the germline V gene are GTSNPN and SVGIG (reference sequence). Trimming cost V 5 bases and J 9 bases; bases outside gene matches: 10. There are 14 residues in the CDR3. CDR3 DNA: TGTGCCTGGGGGACAGGGGAGCCGTCGTCGCCCCAGCATTTT. This gives the protein CAWGTGEPSSPQHF.

By share of the sample, this clonotype is large. The DNA of the CDR3 is TGTGCCTGGAGGGGACACCGGATCCAAGAGACCCAGTACTTC. It yields the protein CAWRGHRIQETQYF. The J gene is TRBJ2-5, the V gene TRBV30, with a possible D match to TRBD1 (6 bases). This CDR3 comprises 14 residues. Germline V CDR1 and CDR2: GTSNPN, SVGIG (reference sequence). Trimming pared 3 bases from V and 1 base from J, leaving 12 bases between.

By frequency in the sample, this clonotype is medium-sized. The V gene is TRBV4-1, the J gene TRBJ2-7; D may be TRBD1 or TRBD2 (5 bases each). CDR1 is MGHRA, CDR2 YSYEKL, per germline. CDR3 length equals 14 residues. Trimming shortened V by 5 bases and J by 4 bases, and 15 bases separated the two germline ends. The CDR3, as DNA: TGCGCCAGCAGCGCCCGGGACGGGGTGTACGAGCAGTACTTC. As protein: CASSARDGVYEQYF.

This clonotype is classed as large (0.1 to 1%). The chain links TRBV27 to TRBJ1-5; D is perhaps TRBD1 (5 bases). Germline V CDR1 and CDR2: MNHEY, SMNVEV (reference sequence). V dropped 2 bases and J dropped 8 bases, with 10 bases sitting between them. This CDR3 has 13 residues. Here the CDR3 reads CASSLGGVEPQHF. CDR3 sequence (DNA): TGTGCCAGCAGTTTAGGGGGGGTGGAGCCCCAGCATTTT.

This clonotype is deemed large. The gene calls are TRBV10-3 and TRBJ2-1; 8 nucleotides line up with TRBD1. CDR1 is ENHRY and CDR2 is SYGVKD in the germline V gene. The CDR3 sequence is 14 residues long. V gave up 9 bases and J gave up 8 bases; unmatched junction bases: 12. The chain's CDR3 is CAISGDRGGDEQFF. The CDR3 nucleotides read TGTGCCATTTCGGGAGACAGGGGCGGGGATGAGCAGTTCTTC.

Relative to its sample, this clonotype is large. The V call is TRBV6-6, the J call TRBJ2-2; D perhaps matches TRBD1 (6 bases). Trimming removed 7 bases from V and 3 bases from J, with 18 bases in between. The CDR3 loop spans 16 amino acids. The germline CDR1 and CDR2 sequences are MNHNY and SVGAGI (reference sequence). The CDR3 DNA reads as TGTGCCAGCACCTCCCCCAGGGGTCGGCACACCGGGGAGCTGTTTTTT. It encodes CASTSPRGRHTGELFF.

In its sample, this clonotype ranks as medium-sized. The chain has TRBV5-4 and TRBJ1-1; D is perhaps TRBD1 (6 bases). Germline-derived CDR1 and CDR2 are SGHNT and YYREEE (reference sequence). CDR3 length: 15 amino acids. V lost 4 bases to trimming and J lost 2 bases, with 15 bases between them. The CDR3 DNA reads as TGTGCCAGCAGCGGATTACAGGGTGTAAACACTGAAGCTTTCTTT. This sequence encodes CASSGLQGVNTEAFF. Variable domain in full (rest from reference TRBV5-4 and TRBJ1-1): ETGVTQSPTHLIKTRGQQVTLRCSSQSGHNTVSWYQQALGQGPQFIFQYYREEENGRGNFPPRFSGLQFPNYSSELNVNALELDDSALYLCASSGLQGVNTEAFFGQGTRLTVV.

In this sample, this clonotype is large. The chain joins TRBV20-1 to TRBJ2-5, with 7 bases lining up with TRBD1. CDR3 length equals 12 residues. Trimming cost V 2 bases and J 9 bases; bases outside gene matches: 6. Germline values: CDR1 DFQATT, CDR2 SNEGSKA (reference sequence). CDR3 bases: TGCAGTGCTAGACAGGGGGAGCTGGCCCAGTACTTC. Its translation: CSARQGELAQYF.

By share, this clonotype counts as medium-sized. Relative to the germline gene, one junction end is altered; a read error may explain this. In nucleotides, the CDR3 is TGTGCCAGAAGCTCGCCGGGAGTGAACACTGAAGCTTTCTTT. Translated, it gives CARSSPGVNTEAFF. The V gene is TRBV7-9, the J gene TRBJ1-1; the D is unclear. The CDR3 runs 14 residues. The V gene's germline CDR1 is SEHNR and CDR2 FQNEAQ (reference sequence).

This clonotype rates as large. J is TRBJ2-1 and V is TRBV19; D is uncertain. Trimming took 3 bases from V and 9 from J, leaving 15 bases between them. The CDR3 sequence is 14 residues long. Germline V gene data show CDR1 as LNHDA and CDR2 as SQIVND (reference sequence). The CDR3 coding sequence is TGTGCCAGTAGTATCTCAGGAGCTATTGGTGAGCAGTTCTTC. It yields the protein CASSISGAIGEQFF. The variable domain in full, completed from reference TRBV19 and TRBJ2-1, reads DGGITQSPKYLFRKEGQNVTLSCEQNLNHDAMYWYRQDPGQGLRLIYYSQIVNDFQKGDIAEGYSVSREKKESFPLTVTSAQKNPTAFYLCASSISGAIGEQFFGPGTRLTVL.

This clonotype is labeled as large (0.1 to 1%). The chain joins TRBV6-1 to TRBJ1-2; D call uncertain. The germline V gene encodes CDR1 MNHNS and CDR2 SASEGT. CDR3 length: 12 residues. V lost 2 bases to trimming and J lost 12 bases, with 13 bases between them. The CDR3 sequence is CASSENGPEHTF. The CDR3 DNA reads as TGTGCCAGCAGTGAAAACGGCCCAGAACACACCTTC.

By share of the sample, this clonotype is medium-sized (0.01 to 0.1%). The CDR3 is CASSPEFREKLFF. DNA of the CDR3: TGTGCCAGCAGTCCCGAGTTTCGGGAAAAACTGTTTTTT. This chain links TRBV28 with TRBJ1-4; D unclear. Trimming took 5 bases from V and 8 from J, leaving 12 bases between them. This CDR3 is 13 amino acids long. In germline, CDR1 is MDHEN, CDR2 SYDVKM. Complete variable domain (other parts from reference TRBV28 and TRBJ1-4): DVKVTQSSRYLVKRTGEKVFLECVQDMDHENMFWYRQDPGLGLRLIYFSYDVKMKEKGDIPEGYSVSREKKERFSLILESASTNQTSMYLCASSPEFREKLFFGSGTQLSVL.

This clonotype was detected once. The CDR3 does not close with the conserved phenylalanine or tryptophan, likely indicating a read error. The chain combines TRBV6-5 with TRBJ1-2, with a weak D call TRBD1 (5 bases). The V gene lost 4 bases and the J gene lost 0 bases, with 12 bases spanning the gap. CDR1 is MNHEY and CDR2 is SVGAGI in the germline V gene. The CDR3 is 15 amino acids. As DNA, the CDR3 is TGTGCCAGCAGTTCGAGCGGACAAGCTAACTATGGCTACACCTTA. Its protein product is CASSSSGQANYGYTL.

This clonotype counts as large (0.1 to 1%). This chain connects TRBV5-4 to TRBJ2-1; D might be TRBD2 (7 bases). Germline V gene sequence: CDR1 SGHNT, CDR2 YYREEE (reference sequence). V gave up 1 base and J gave up 6 bases, with 11 bases separating them. CDR3 size: 14 residues. The CDR3 nucleotides are TGTGCCAGCAGCTTGTTTGGGGGGGCCAATGAGCAGTTCTTC. It yields the protein CASSLFGGANEQFF. Complete variable domain (other parts from reference TRBV5-4 and TRBJ2-1): ETGVTQSPTHLIKTRGQQVTLRCSSQSGHNTVSWYQQALGQGPQFIFQYYREEENGRGNFPPRFSGLQFPNYSSELNVNALELDDSALYLCASSLFGGANEQFFGPGTRLTVL.

This clonotype turned up a few times. The chain uses TRBV6-5 and TRBJ2-7; 11 bases line up with TRBD2. The CDR3 covers 15 residues. Unmatched junction bases numbered 4, after V lost 0 bases and J lost 6 bases. Germline CDR1 and CDR2: MNHEY and SVGAGI. Here the CDR3 reads CASSYSKLAGAEQYF. The DNA of the CDR3 is TGTGCCAGCAGTTACTCGAAACTAGCGGGAGCCGAGCAGTACTTC.

The chain couples TRBV28 to TRBJ1-5; D not resolved. Trimming pared 5 bases from V and 2 bases from J, leaving 10 bases between. Germline assignment: CDR1 MDHEN and CDR2 SYDVKM. CDR3 length: 14 residues. CDR3 in amino acids: CASSLDRGNQPQHF. CDR3 coding DNA: TGTGCCAGCAGTCTGGACCGTGGCAATCAGCCCCAGCATTTT. The whole variable domain, remainder taken from reference TRBV28 and TRBJ1-5, is DVKVTQSSRYLVKRTGEKVFLECVQDMDHENMFWYRQDPGLGLRLIYFSYDVKMKEKGDIPEGYSVSREKKERFSLILESASTNQTSMYLCASSLDRGNQPQHFGDGTRLSIL.

This clonotype is medium-sized (0.01 to 0.1%) by share. The chain uses TRBV20-1 and TRBJ2-7, with 10 nucleotides matching TRBD2. The CDR3 spans 15 residues. V lost 3 bases, J lost 1 base, and 6 bases stayed unmatched. Germline CDR1 reads DFQATT; CDR2 reads SNEGSKA (reference sequence). The CDR3 sequence is CSASPTSGDSYEQYF. CDR3 nucleotides: TGCAGTGCTAGCCCCACTAGCGGGGATTCCTACGAGCAGTACTTC.

By share of the sample, this clonotype is medium-sized. The CDR3 here is CASSLERQTEAFF. In nucleotides, the CDR3 is TGTGCCAGCAGCTTAGAGCGGCAGACTGAAGCTTTCTTT. This rearrangement joins TRBV7-9 to TRBJ1-1, with D uncertain. Germline V gene sequence: CDR1 SEHNR, CDR2 FQNEAQ (reference sequence). This CDR3 has 13 residues. V lost 1 base and J 5 bases, leaving 8 bases between the germline ends.

The V and J genes are TRBV7-2 and TRBJ2-2; no clear D. Germline-derived CDR1 and CDR2 are SGHTA and FQGNSA. The CDR3 loop spans 15 amino acids. V lost 5 bases and J lost 4, with 14 bases in between. The CDR3 sequence is CASSRTSSGTGELFF. CDR3 nucleotides: TGTGCCAGCAGCCGGACCTCCTCGGGCACCGGGGAGCTGTTTTTT.

This clonotype is labeled large. The V gene is TRBV6-1, the J gene TRBJ2-7; TRBD1 matches 8 bases. This CDR3 region has 14 residues. Germline V CDR1 and CDR2: MNHNS, SASEGT. With V trimmed by 6 bases and J by 0 bases, 4 bases remained unmatched. The CDR3 reads CASSWDRSSYEQYF. CDR3 DNA: TGTGCCAGCAGCTGGGACAGGAGCTCCTACGAGCAGTACTTC.